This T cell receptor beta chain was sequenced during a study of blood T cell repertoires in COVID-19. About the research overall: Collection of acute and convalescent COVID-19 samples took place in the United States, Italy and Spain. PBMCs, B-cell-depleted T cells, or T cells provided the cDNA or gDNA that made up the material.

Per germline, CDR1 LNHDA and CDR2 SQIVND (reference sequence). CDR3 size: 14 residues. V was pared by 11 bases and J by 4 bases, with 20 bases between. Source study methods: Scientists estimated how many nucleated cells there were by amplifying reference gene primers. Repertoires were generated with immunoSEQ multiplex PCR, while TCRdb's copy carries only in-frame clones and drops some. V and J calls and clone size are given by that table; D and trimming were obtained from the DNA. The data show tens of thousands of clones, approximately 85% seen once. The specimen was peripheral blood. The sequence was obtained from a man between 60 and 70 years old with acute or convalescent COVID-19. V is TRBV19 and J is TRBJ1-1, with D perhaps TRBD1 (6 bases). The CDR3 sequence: CAAMPTGWVTEAFF. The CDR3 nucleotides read TGTGCCGCTATGCCCACAGGGTGGGTCACTGAAGCTTTCTTT.